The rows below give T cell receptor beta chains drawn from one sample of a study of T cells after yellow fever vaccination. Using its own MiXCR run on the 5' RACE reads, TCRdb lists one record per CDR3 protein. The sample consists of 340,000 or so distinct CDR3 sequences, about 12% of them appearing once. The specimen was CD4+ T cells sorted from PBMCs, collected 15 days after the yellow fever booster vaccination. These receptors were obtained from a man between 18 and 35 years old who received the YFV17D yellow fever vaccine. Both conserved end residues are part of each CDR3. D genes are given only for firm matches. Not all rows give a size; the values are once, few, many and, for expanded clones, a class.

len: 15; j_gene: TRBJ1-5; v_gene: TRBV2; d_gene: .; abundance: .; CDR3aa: CASSEAVGGYQPQHF; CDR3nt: TGTGCCAGCAGTGAAGCGGTGGGGGGCTATCAGCCCCAGCATTTT
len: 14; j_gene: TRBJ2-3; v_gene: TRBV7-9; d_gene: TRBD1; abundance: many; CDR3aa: CASSRDRVADTQYF; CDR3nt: TGTGCCAGCAGCCGGGACAGGGTTGCAGATACGCAGTATTTT
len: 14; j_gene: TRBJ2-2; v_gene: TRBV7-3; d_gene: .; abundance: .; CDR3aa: CASSPTRGTGELFF; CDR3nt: TGTGCCAGCAGCCCCACTCGGGGGACCGGGGAGCTGTTTTTT
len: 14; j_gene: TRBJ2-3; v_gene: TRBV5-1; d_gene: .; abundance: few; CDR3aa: CASSRREDGGTQYF; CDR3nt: TGCGCCAGCAGCCGACGTGAAGATGGAGGTACGCAGTATTTT
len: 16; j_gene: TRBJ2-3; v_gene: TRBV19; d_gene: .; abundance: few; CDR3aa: CASSPTGGQRSDTQYF; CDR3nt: TGTGCCAGTAGTCCCACCGGGGGTCAGAGATCAGATACGCAGTATTTT
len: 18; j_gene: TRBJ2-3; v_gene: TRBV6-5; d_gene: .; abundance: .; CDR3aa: CASSRRKTGARHGDTQYF; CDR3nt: TGTGCCAGCAGTCGACGAAAAACGGGGGCGCGCCACGGGGATACGCAGTATTTT
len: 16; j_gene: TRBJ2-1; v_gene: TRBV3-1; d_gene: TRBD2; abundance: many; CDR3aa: CASSPYPLAGNNEQFF; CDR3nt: TGTGCCAGCAGCCCCTATCCCCTAGCGGGAAACAATGAGCAGTTCTTC
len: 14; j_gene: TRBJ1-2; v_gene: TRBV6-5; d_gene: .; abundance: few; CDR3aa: CASSYSRYDYGYTF; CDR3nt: TGTGCCAGCAGTTACTCCCGGTACGACTATGGCTACACCTTC
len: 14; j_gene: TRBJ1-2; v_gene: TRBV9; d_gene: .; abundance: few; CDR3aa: CASSPSPNPGGYTF; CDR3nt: TGTGCCAGCAGCCCATCACCCAACCCAGGTGGCTACACCTTC
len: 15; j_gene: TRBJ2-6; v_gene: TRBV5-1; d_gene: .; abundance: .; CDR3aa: CASSVTASGANVLTF; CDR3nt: TGCGCCAGCAGCGTAACAGCTTCTGGGGCCAACGTCCTGACTTTC
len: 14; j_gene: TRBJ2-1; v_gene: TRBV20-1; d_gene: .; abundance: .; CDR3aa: CSAPGGAGFDEQFF; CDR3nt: TGCAGTGCCCCAGGGGGGGCCGGTTTCGATGAGCAGTTCTTC
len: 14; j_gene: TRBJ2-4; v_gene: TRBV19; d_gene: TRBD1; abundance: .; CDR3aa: CASSTGGAANIQYF; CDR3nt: TGTGCCAGTAGTACAGGGGGCGCGGCTAACATTCAGTACTTC
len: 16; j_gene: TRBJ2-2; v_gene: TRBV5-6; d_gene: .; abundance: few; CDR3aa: CASSLSGGRGTGELFF; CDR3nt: TGTGCCAGCAGCTTGTCTGGAGGCAGAGGCACCGGGGAGCTGTTTTTT
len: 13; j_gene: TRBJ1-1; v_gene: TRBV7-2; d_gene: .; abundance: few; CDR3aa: CASSLESKTEAFF; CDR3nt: TGTGCCAGCAGCTTAGAGTCGAAGACTGAAGCTTTCTTT
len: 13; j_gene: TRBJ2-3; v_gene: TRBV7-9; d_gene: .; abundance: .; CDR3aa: CASRNHNTDTQYF; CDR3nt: TGTGCCAGCAGGAACCATAACACAGATACGCAGTATTTT
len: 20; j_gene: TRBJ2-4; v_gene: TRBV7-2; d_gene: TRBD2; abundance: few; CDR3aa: CASSLSGFLAGGPAKNIQYF; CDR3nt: TGTGCCAGCAGCTTATCTGGTTTCCTAGCGGGGGGGCCAGCCAAAAACATTCAGTACTTC
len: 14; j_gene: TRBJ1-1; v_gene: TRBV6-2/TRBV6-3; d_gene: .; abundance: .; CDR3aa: CASSYSKGNTEAFF; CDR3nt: TGTGCCAGCAGTTACTCGAAGGGGAACACTGAAGCTTTCTTT
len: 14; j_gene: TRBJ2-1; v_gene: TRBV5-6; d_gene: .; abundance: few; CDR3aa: CASSRINSYNEQFF; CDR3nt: TGTGCCAGCAGCCGGATCAACTCCTACAATGAGCAGTTCTTC
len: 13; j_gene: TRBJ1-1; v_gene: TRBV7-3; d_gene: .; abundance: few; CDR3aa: CASSPYMNTEAFF; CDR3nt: TGTGCCAGCAGCCCGTATATGAACACTGAAGCTTTCTTT
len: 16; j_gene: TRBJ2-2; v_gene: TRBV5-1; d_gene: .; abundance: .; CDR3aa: CASSLSGATNTGELFF; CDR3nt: TGCGCCAGCAGCTTATCAGGGGCCACTAACACCGGGGAGCTGTTTTTT
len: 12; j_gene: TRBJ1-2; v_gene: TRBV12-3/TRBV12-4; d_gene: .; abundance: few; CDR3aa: CASSFGVGGYTF; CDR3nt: TGTGCCAGCAGTTTCGGGGTGGGTGGCTACACCTTC
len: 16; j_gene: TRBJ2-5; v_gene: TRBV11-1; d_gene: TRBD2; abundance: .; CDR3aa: CASSLRLAGIQETQYF; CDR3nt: TGTGCCAGCAGCTTACGGCTAGCGGGGATCCAAGAGACCCAGTACTTC
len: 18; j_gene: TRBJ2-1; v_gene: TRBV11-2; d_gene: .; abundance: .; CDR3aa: CASSLVIASLSSYNEQFF; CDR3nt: TGTGCCAGCAGCCTGGTCATAGCGAGCCTCAGCTCCTACAATGAGCAGTTCTTC
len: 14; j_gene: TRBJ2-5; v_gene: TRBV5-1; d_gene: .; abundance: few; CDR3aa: CASRVGGHQETQYF; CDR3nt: TGCGCCAGCCGCGTCGGGGGGCATCAAGAGACCCAGTACTTC
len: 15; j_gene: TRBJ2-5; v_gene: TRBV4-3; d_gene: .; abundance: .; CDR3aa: CASSQELATQETQYF; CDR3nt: TGCGCCAGCAGCCAAGAATTGGCTACCCAGGAGACCCAGTACTTC
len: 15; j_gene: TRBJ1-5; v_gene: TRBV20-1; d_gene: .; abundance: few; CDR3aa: CSADPPVRGNQPQHF; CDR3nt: TGCAGTGCTGACCCCCCCGTTCGGGGCAATCAGCCCCAGCATTTT
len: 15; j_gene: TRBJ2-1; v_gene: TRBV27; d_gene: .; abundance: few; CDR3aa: CASSFHGTTDNEQFF; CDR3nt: TGTGCCAGCAGTTTCCACGGGACAACAGACAATGAGCAGTTCTTC
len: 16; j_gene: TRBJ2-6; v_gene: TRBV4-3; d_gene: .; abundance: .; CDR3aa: CASSQETGAGANVLTF; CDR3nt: TGCGCCAGCAGCCAAGAAACCGGGGCTGGGGCCAACGTCCTGACTTTC
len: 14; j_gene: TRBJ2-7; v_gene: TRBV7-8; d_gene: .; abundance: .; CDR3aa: CASSRGETGIEQYF; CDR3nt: TGTGCCAGCAGCAGAGGTGAAACAGGGATTGAGCAGTACTTC
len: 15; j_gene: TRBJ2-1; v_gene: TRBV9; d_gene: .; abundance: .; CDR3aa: CASSVARQASHEQFF; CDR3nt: TGTGCCAGCAGCGTAGCTCGACAGGCGTCACATGAGCAGTTCTTC
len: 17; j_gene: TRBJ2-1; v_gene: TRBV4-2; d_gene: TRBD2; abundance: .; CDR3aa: CASSQDGNAGGRNEQFF; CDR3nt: TGTGCCAGCAGCCAAGATGGGAATGCGGGGGGGCGGAATGAGCAGTTCTTC
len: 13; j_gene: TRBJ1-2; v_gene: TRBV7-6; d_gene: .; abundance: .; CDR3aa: CTSSSRSGYGYTF; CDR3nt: TGTACCAGCAGCTCCAGATCAGGCTATGGCTACACCTTC
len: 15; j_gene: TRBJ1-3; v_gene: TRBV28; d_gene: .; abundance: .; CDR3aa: CASRMGTFGGNTIYF; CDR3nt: TGTGCCAGTCGCATGGGAACCTTCGGGGGAAACACCATATATTTT
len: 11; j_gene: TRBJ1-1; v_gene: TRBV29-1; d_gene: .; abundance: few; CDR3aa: CSVDAYTEAFF; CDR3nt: TGCAGCGTTGACGCGTACACTGAAGCTTTCTTT
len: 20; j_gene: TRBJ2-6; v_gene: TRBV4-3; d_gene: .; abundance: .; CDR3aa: CASSRILGSGALTGANVLTF; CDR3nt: TGCGCCAGCAGCCGGATATTGGGTTCAGGTGCCCTAACTGGGGCCAACGTCCTGACTTTC
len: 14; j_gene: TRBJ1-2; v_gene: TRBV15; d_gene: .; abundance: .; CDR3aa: CATSRAGGRDGYTF; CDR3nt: TGTGCCACCAGCAGAGCTGGGGGCAGGGATGGCTACACCTTC
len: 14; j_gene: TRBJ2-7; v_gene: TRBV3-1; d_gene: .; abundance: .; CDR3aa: CASSYAGTNYEQYF; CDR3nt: TGTGCCAGCAGCTACGCCGGGACAAATTACGAGCAGTACTTC
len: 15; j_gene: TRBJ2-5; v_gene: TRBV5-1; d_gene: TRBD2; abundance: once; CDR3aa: CASSAGTTYQETQYF; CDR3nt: TGCGCCAGCTCGGCCGGGACTACCTACCAAGAGACCCAGTACTTC
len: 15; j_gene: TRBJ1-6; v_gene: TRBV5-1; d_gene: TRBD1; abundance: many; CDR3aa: CASSLDGQGISPLHF; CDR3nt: TGCGCCAGCAGCTTGGACGGACAGGGAATTTCACCCCTCCACTTT
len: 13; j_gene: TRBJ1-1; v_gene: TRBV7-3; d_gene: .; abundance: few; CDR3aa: CASSLRQATEAFF; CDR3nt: TGTGCCAGCAGCTTAAGACAGGCGACTGAAGCTTTCTTT
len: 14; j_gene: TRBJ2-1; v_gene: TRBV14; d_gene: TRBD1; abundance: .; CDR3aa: CASKRGTGRNEQFF; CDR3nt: TGTGCCAGCAAGCGCGGGACAGGGAGGAATGAGCAGTTCTTC